These 6 T cell receptor beta chains originate from one sample sequenced in a study of cytomegalovirus exposure and HLA in healthy donors. PCR primers comprised 60 Vbeta and 13 Jbeta primers. Some clones are missing from TCRdb's copy, which holds only in-frame ones; the method was immunoSEQ multiplex PCR. The data show 100,000 to 120,000 clones, nearly 80% seen once. Material: PBMCs. These receptors came from a woman between 25 and 40 years old in good health and CMV-seronegative.

J is TRBJ2-1 and V is TRBV6-5; 8 bases are shared with TRBD2. This CDR3 spans 15 amino acids. V was clipped by 2 bases and J by 6 bases; unmatched bases: 6. Germline lookup yields CDR1 MNHEY and CDR2 SVGAGI. CDR3 DNA sequence: TGTGCCAGCAGTTACGACGGGACTAGGCTCAATGAGCAGTTCTTC. This sequence encodes CASSYDGTRLNEQFF.

The table lists this clone with a count of one. V usage is TRBV11-2 and J usage is TRBJ1-6; TRBD1 might be the D (6 bases). CDR3 length: 17 residues. With 3 bases removed from V and 6 bases from J, the gap between germline ends came to 18 bases. Germline CDR1 is SGHAT and CDR2 is FQNNGV. The CDR3 DNA reads TGTGCCAGCAGCTTTAGCTCGATGGGGGCCGGTAATTCACCCCTCCACTTT. Protein sequence: CASSFSSMGAGNSPLHF.

The chain carries TRBV6-1 and TRBJ1-3, with no clear D. Germline lookup yields CDR1 MNHNS and CDR2 SASEGT. V dropped 2 bases and J dropped 7 bases, with 12 bases sitting between them. The CDR3 totals 14 residues. The CDR3 sequence: CASSEKEGWNTIYF. CDR3 DNA: TGTGCCAGCAGTGAAAAGGAGGGTTGGAACACCATATATTTT.

The chain has TRBV25-1 and TRBJ1-2; TRBD1 agrees at 10 bases. CDR1 is MGHDK and CDR2 is SYGVNS in the germline V gene. This CDR3 has 14 residues. Germline trimming cut 6 bases from V and 4 bases from J; bases unmatched to any gene: 5. CDR3: CASRDRGDRYGYTF. DNA for the CDR3: TGTGCCAGCAGGGACAGGGGGGACCGCTATGGCTACACCTTC.

This chain links TRBV30 with TRBJ2-1; 10 nucleotides align to TRBD2. The CDR3 is made up of 16 amino acids. The germline gives CDR1 GTSNPN, CDR2 SVGIG (reference sequence). Trimming at V came to 0 bases and at J to 9 bases, leaving 11 bases not matched to a gene. As DNA, the CDR3 is TGTGCCTGGAGTGTACGGGGGCTAGCGGGAGCCGTTGAGCAGTTCTTC. This gives the protein CAWSVRGLAGAVEQFF. Full variable domain (missing parts from reference TRBV30 and TRBJ2-1): SQTIHQWPATLVQPVGSPLSLECTVEGTSNPNLYWYRQAAGRGLQLLFYSVGIGQISSEVPQNLSASRPQDRQFILSSKKLLLSDSGFYLCAWSVRGLAGAVEQFFGPGTRLTVL.

The chain couples TRBV28 to TRBJ2-5; D not resolved. The germline V and J ends were trimmed by 2 bases and 0 bases, with 7 bases remaining between them. Germline V gene sequence: CDR1 MDHEN, CDR2 SYDVKM. This CDR3 is built from 14 residues. The DNA for the CDR3 is TGTGCCAGCAGTTTAGCCGCAGACCAAGAGACCCAGTACTTC. As protein: CASSLAADQETQYF.